Presented here are 28 T cell receptor beta chains from one specimen sequenced in a study of T cell repertoires in ileal Crohn's disease. TCRdb's table, derived via immunoSEQ multiplex PCR, lists solely in-frame clones and lacks some. The table has almost 6,000 clones, around 96% seen once. Input material: ileal tissue. The receptors originated from an adult with Crohn's disease.

This sequence joins TRBV5-6 and TRBJ2-1; the match to TRBD2 covers 12 bases. This CDR3 is built from 15 residues. J lost 10 bases, V lost 0 bases, and 5 bases had no gene match. Germline CDR1 and CDR2: SGHDT and YYEEEE. The DNA of the CDR3 is TGTGCCAGCAGCTTGGGACTAGCGGGGGCCTTGGAGCAGTTCTTC. The encoded protein is CASSLGLAGALEQFF.

The chain is built from TRBV7-8 and TRBJ2-5; TRBD2 matches 7 bases. The junction had 9 bases not matched to a gene; V was cut back by 3 bases and J by 5 bases. The length of the CDR3 is 15 residues. Looked up from germline, CDR1 is SGHVS and CDR2 is FQNEAQ. This CDR3 is CASSLRGGPRETQYF. The DNA for the CDR3 is TGTGCCAGCAGCTTGAGGGGAGGGCCCCGGGAGACCCAGTACTTC.

The chain links TRBV18 to TRBJ1-1, with 8 bases that match TRBD1. This CDR3 contains 13 residues. CDR1 and CDR2 (germline): KGHSH, LQKENI. The J segment lost 3 bases and the V segment lost 6 bases, leaving 3 bases of the junction unmatched. CDR3 sequence (DNA): TGTGCCAGCTCCAGGGGGCTGGACACTGAAGCTTTCTTT. Protein product: CASSRGLDTEAFF. Based on the CDR3 plus reference TRBV18 and TRBJ1-1, the full variable domain is NAGVMQNPRHLVRRRGQEARLRCSPMKGHSHVYWYRQLPEEGLKFMVYLQKENIIDESGMPKERFSAEFPKEGPSILRIQQVVRGDSAAYFCASSRGLDTEAFFGQGTRLTVV.

The rearrangement links TRBV7-9 to TRBJ2-1, with 8 bases identical to TRBD2. The CDR3 is 13 residues long. V shed 11 bases, J shed 6 bases, and the junction held 9 bases outside the gene matches. Germline V gene sequence: CDR1 SEHNR, CDR2 FQNEAQ (reference sequence). In DNA form, the CDR3 reads TGTGCCTTTGGTTTGGCGGGGGGCAATGAGCAGTTCTTC. Its translation is CAFGLAGGNEQFF.

The V and J genes are TRBV5-1 and TRBJ1-2, with a weak D call TRBD1 (6 bases). V lost 2 bases and J 6 bases, leaving 11 bases between the germline ends. The germline gives CDR1 SGHRS, CDR2 YFSETQ. The CDR3 runs to 13 residues. CDR3 nucleotide sequence: TGCGCCAGCAGCTTCGGGGGGGCGGATGGCTACACCTTC. This gives the protein CASSFGGADGYTF.

V gene TRBV18 combines with J gene TRBJ1-1; 8 nucleotides line up with TRBD1. The V and J ends lost 3 bases and 3 bases, in that order; junction bases with no gene match: 6. This CDR3 has 15 amino acids. The germline V gene encodes CDR1 KGHSH and CDR2 LQKENI. The CDR3 here is CASSPTNRGDTEAFF. DNA for the CDR3: TGTGCCAGCTCACCGACGAACAGGGGGGACACTGAAGCTTTCTTT.

The chain couples TRBV19 to TRBJ1-5; no reliable D call. V was cut by 5 bases and J by 0 bases, with 17 bases left in between. The CDR3 totals 17 residues. Germline assignment: CDR1 LNHDA and CDR2 SQIVND (reference sequence). DNA of the CDR3: TGTGCCAGTAGTCTCCCCCCCGGGTGGCTTAGCAATCAGCCCCAGCATTTT. Its protein is CASSLPPGWLSNQPQHF. The full variable domain, rest sourced from reference TRBV19 and TRBJ1-5, is DGGITQSPKYLFRKEGQNVTLSCEQNLNHDAMYWYRQDPGQGLRLIYYSQIVNDFQKGDIAEGYSVSREKKESFPLTVTSAQKNPTAFYLCASSLPPGWLSNQPQHFGDGTRLSIL.

J is TRBJ2-7 and V is TRBV19, with 7 bases aligning to TRBD1. CDR1 is LNHDA and CDR2 is SQIVND in the germline V gene (reference sequence). The CDR3 is made up of 13 amino acids. Losses at the gene ends were 3 bases for V and 6 bases for J; bases not matched to a gene: 5. CDR3 DNA sequence: TGTGCCAGTAGTATTGGGTCAGGGGGCGAGCAGTACGTC. Translated: CASSIGSGGEQYV.

The chain uses TRBV7-6 and TRBJ1-4; TRBD1 might be the D (6 bases). Looked up from germline, CDR1 is SGHVS and CDR2 is FNYEAQ. The CDR3 spans 16 residues. With 1 base removed from V and 8 bases from J, the gap between germline ends came to 17 bases. The CDR3 region is CASSLGMRSQGEKLFF. In nucleotides, the CDR3 is TGTGCCAGCAGCTTAGGAATGCGGTCGCAGGGGGAAAAACTGTTTTTT. Full variable domain (missing parts from reference TRBV7-6 and TRBJ1-4): GAGVSQSPRYKVTKRGQDVALRCDPISGHVSLYWYRQALGQGPEFLTYFNYEAQQDKSGLPNDRFSAERPEGSISTLTIQRTEQRDSAMYRCASSLGMRSQGEKLFFGSGTQLSVL.

The genes are TRBV6-4 and TRBJ2-7; weak D call: TRBD2 (5 bases). Germline V gene lookup returns CDR1 MRHNA and CDR2 SNTAGT. Trimming took 11 bases from V and 4 from J, leaving 12 bases between them. The CDR3 covers 11 residues. In DNA form, the CDR3 reads TGTGCCCTCTGGGAGATTTACGAGCAGTACGTC. Translation gives CALWEIYEQYV.

This clone was recorded only once. The chain joins TRBV2 to TRBJ2-7; 7 nucleotides match TRBD1. CDR3 size: 14 residues. Germline V lookup: CDR1 SNHLY, CDR2 FYNNEI. V trimming: 6 bases; J trimming: 2 bases; junction bases outside the gene matches: 7. CDR3 region: CASRQGTVAYEQYF. The CDR3 bases are TGTGCCAGCAGGCAGGGGACAGTAGCCTACGAGCAGTACTTC. Based on the CDR3 plus reference TRBV2 and TRBJ2-7, the full variable domain is EPEVTQTPSHQVTQMGQEVILRCVPISNHLYFYWYRQILGQKVEFLVSFYNNEISEKSEIFDDQFSVERPDGSNFTLKIRSTKLEDSAMYFCASRQGTVAYEQYFGPGTRLTVT.

The chain recombines TRBV28 with TRBJ2-6; D perhaps matches TRBD1 (8 bases). The CDR3 is 19 amino acids. V gave up 0 bases and J gave up 2 bases, with 17 bases separating them. The germline V gene encodes CDR1 MDHEN and CDR2 SYDVKM. This CDR3 is CASSLWATGGVTGANVLTF. The CDR3, as DNA: TGTGCCAGCAGTTTATGGGCCACAGGGGGGGTTACTGGGGCCAACGTCCTGACTTTC. Complete variable domain (other parts from reference TRBV28 and TRBJ2-6): DVKVTQSSRYLVKRTGEKVFLECVQDMDHENMFWYRQDPGLGLRLIYFSYDVKMKEKGDIPEGYSVSREKKERFSLILESASTNQTSMYLCASSLWATGGVTGANVLTFGAGSRLTVL.

V and J are TRBV4-1 and TRBJ2-1, with D possibly matching TRBD2 (6 bases). This CDR3 contains 17 residues. Germline loops: CDR1 MGHRA, CDR2 YSYEKL. V dropped 0 bases and J dropped 0 bases, with 12 bases sitting between them. The DNA of the CDR3 is TGCGCCAGCAGCCAAGATGACGGGAGATCCTCCTACAATGAGCAGTTCTTC. This gives the protein CASSQDDGRSSYNEQFF.

This clone is a singleton in its sample. The J gene is TRBJ2-7, the V gene TRBV5-4, with TRBD1 as a possible D gene (6 bases). V dropped 3 bases and J dropped 2 bases, with 12 bases sitting between them. The CDR3 runs to 14 residues. Per germline, CDR1 SGHNT and CDR2 YYREEE (reference sequence). The CDR3 DNA is TGTGCCAGCAGCTCCCGGGACAAGACCTACGAGCAGTACTTC. Protein product: CASSSRDKTYEQYF.

V gene TRBV5-1 combines with J gene TRBJ2-7; TRBD1 agrees at 9 bases. Germline CDR1 reads SGHRS; CDR2 reads YFSETQ. V was clipped by 2 bases and J by 4 bases; unmatched bases: 10. The length of the CDR3 is 16 residues. The CDR3 region has the DNA TGCGCCAGCAGCTTTTCCGCCGGGACAGGGTATTACGAGCAGTACGTC. Translation: CASSFSAGTGYYEQYV.

This clone was recorded only once. This chain uses TRBV5-4 with TRBJ1-1; 9 bases align to TRBD1. This CDR3 has 15 amino acids. Per the germline V gene, CDR1 is SGHNT and CDR2 is YYREEE (reference sequence). V was pared by 4 bases and J by 2 bases, with 6 bases of the junction left unmatched. CDR3 coding DNA: TGTGCCAGCAGCGCCGGGACAGGGATTAACACTGAAGCTTTCTTT. Translation: CASSAGTGINTEAFF.

The sample holds one count of this clone. The chain has TRBV20-1 and TRBJ1-2; no clear D. Germline values: CDR1 DFQATT, CDR2 SNEGSKA (reference sequence). The CDR3 runs 11 residues. Deletions cut 6 bases from V and 7 bases from J, with 12 bases between. Written as DNA, the CDR3 is TGCAGTGCCCCGGTCGCGGGTGGCTACACCTTC. This gives the protein CSAPVAGGYTF.

The rearrangement joins TRBV4-2 to TRBJ1-2, with D unresolved. The CDR3 sequence is 15 residues long. Germline-derived CDR1 and CDR2 are LGHNA and YNFKEQ. Trimming took off 4 bases at V and 0 bases at J, with 12 bases between the two ends. The CDR3 nucleotides read TGTGCCAGCAGCCCCGAGGGCAACACTAACTATGGCTACACCTTC. This translates into CASSPEGNTNYGYTF.

This rearrangement joins TRBV30 to TRBJ1-2; D remains unclear. V was trimmed by 4 bases and J by 4 bases, leaving 10 bases between them. The CDR3 length is 12 residues. From germline, CDR1 is GTSNPN and CDR2 SVGIG (reference sequence). The CDR3 here is CAWIDTSYGYTF. CDR3 nucleotide sequence: TGTGCCTGGATAGACACCTCCTATGGCTACACCTTC.

This rearrangement joins TRBV5-1 to TRBJ2-3; 7 bases map to TRBD1. CDR3 length: 18 amino acids. The J segment lost 3 bases and the V segment lost 0 bases, leaving 13 bases of the junction unmatched. Germline V gives CDR1 SGHRS, CDR2 YFSETQ. The CDR3 DNA sequence: TGCGCCAGCAGCTTGGAACTAAACAGGGGCGGTAGTACAGATACGCAGTATTTT. This sequence encodes CASSLELNRGGSTDTQYF.

The V and J genes are TRBV9 and TRBJ1-3, with 9 bases aligning to TRBD1. Germline V lookup: CDR1 SGDLS, CDR2 YYNGEE. This CDR3 region has 14 residues. V lost 6 bases to trimming and J lost 6 bases; unmatched junction nucleotides: 7. This chain's CDR3 is CASTRDRVENTIYF. The CDR3 region has the DNA TGTGCCAGCACCCGGGACAGGGTTGAAAACACCATATATTTT.

This chain links TRBV18 with TRBJ2-1; tentative D call: TRBD1 (6 bases). CDR3 length: 16 residues. V gave up 4 bases and J gave up 0 bases, with 13 bases separating them. Looked up from germline, CDR1 is KGHSH and CDR2 is LQKENI. The CDR3 loop is CASSQGQIGSYNEQFF. DNA of the CDR3: TGTGCCAGCTCACAGGGACAAATAGGCTCCTACAATGAGCAGTTCTTC. The full variable domain, rest sourced from reference TRBV18 and TRBJ2-1, is NAGVMQNPRHLVRRRGQEARLRCSPMKGHSHVYWYRQLPEEGLKFMVYLQKENIIDESGMPKERFSAEFPKEGPSILRIQQVVRGDSAAYFCASSQGQIGSYNEQFFGPGTRLTVL.

This clone has just one count. V gene TRBV28 combines with J gene TRBJ2-1; D is ambiguous. Germline values: CDR1 MDHEN, CDR2 SYDVKM. CDR3 length equals 11 residues. V lost 7 bases to trimming and J lost 8 bases, with 9 bases between them. The chain's CDR3 is CASTSEDEQFF. CDR3 nucleotide sequence: TGTGCCAGCACCTCAGAGGATGAGCAGTTCTTC.

The chain joins TRBV19 to TRBJ1-5, with D perhaps TRBD1 (5 bases). This CDR3 region has 14 residues. Germline loops: CDR1 LNHDA, CDR2 SQIVND (reference sequence). Trimming cost V 5 bases and J 3 bases, with 11 bases left between them. CDR3 coding DNA: TGTGCCAGTAGTGCCCGGGACTCCAATCAGCCCCAGCATTTT. Its protein product is CASSARDSNQPQHF.

V is TRBV1 and J is TRBJ2-7; the table's D call TRBD1 went unverified against the DNA. TRBV1 represents a pseudogene. CDR3 length: 13 residues. Written as DNA, the CDR3 is TGCACCAGCGCCGGACAGGAGTTTTACGAGCAGTACGTC. Translation: CTSAGQEFYEQYV.

This chain uses TRBV7-3 with TRBJ2-5, with a tentative D call TRBD1 (6 bases). Per germline, CDR1 SGHTA and CDR2 FQGTGA. V was trimmed by 2 bases and J by 2 bases, leaving 12 bases between them. CDR3 size: 15 residues. This chain's CDR3 is CASSLGDMKQETQYF. The CDR3 DNA reads as TGTGCCAGCAGCTTAGGGGACATGAAACAAGAGACCCAGTACTTC.

This rearrangement joins TRBV28 to TRBJ2-2, with TRBD1 matching 11 bases. V lost 3 bases to trimming and J lost 5 bases; unmatched junction nucleotides: 8. The CDR3 consists of 17 residues. In germline, CDR1 is MDHEN, CDR2 SYDVKM. The DNA for the CDR3 is TGTGCCAGCAGTTTCCGATGGGACAGGGGGAGGACCGGGGAGCTGTTTTTT. Residues: CASSFRWDRGRTGELFF.

The CDR3 coding sequence is TGTGCCAGCAGCATGCAGGGGACAGATACGCAGTATTTT. Amino acid sequence: CASSMQGTDTQYF. The rearrangement joins TRBV7-3 to TRBJ2-3, with a possible D match to TRBD1 (6 bases). With 5 bases removed from V and 3 bases from J, the gap between germline ends came to 9 bases. Germline loops: CDR1 SGHTA, CDR2 FQGTGA. The CDR3 consists of 13 residues.